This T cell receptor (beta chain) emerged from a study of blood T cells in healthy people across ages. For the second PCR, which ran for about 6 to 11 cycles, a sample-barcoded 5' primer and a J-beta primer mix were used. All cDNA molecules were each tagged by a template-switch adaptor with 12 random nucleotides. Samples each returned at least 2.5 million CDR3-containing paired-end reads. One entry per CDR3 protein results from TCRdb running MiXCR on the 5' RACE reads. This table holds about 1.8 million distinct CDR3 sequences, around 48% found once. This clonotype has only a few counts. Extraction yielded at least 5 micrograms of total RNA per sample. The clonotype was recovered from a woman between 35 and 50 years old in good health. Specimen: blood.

CDR3 bases: TGTGCCACCGCGGGGCGGGCGACTGAGCAGTTCTTC. Translating gives CATAGRATEQFF. The chain joins TRBV7-6 to TRBJ2-1; perhaps TRBD2 as D (6 bases). This CDR3 has 12 residues. Germline assignment: CDR1 SGHVS and CDR2 FNYEAQ. V was cut by 10 bases and J by 9 bases, with 16 bases left in between. Complete variable domain (other parts from reference TRBV7-6 and TRBJ2-1): GAGVSQSPRYKVTKRGQDVALRCDPISGHVSLYWYRQALGQGPEFLTYFNYEAQQDKSGLPNDRFSAERPEGSISTLTIQRTEQRDSAMYRCATAGRATEQFFGPGTRLTVL.